Given below is one T cell receptor (beta chain) in context. Its antigen has not been determined. Germline is not matched at one junction end, which may reflect a read error. The data are from a study of T cell changes during pregnancy in multiple sclerosis (dated by TCRdb to the late 2010s). As for the study more broadly: Changes in the T cell repertoire over the course of pregnancy were examined in this study in women with multiple sclerosis.

The method was the immunoSEQ multiplex PCR assay. In TCRdb, the immuneACCESS table is reduced to in-frame sequences with V and J assigned. These tables do not hold every clone; where another copy was compared, an unresolved V gene accounts for under half, and the others remain unexplained. This sample comprises some 47,000 clones, over 75% of them detected only once. Of the sample, under 9.5% falls within the top ten clones. Sequenced here: CD8+ T cells from peripheral blood mononuclear cells, sampled in the second trimester of pregnancy. This sequence was found in a female donor with multiple sclerosis, enrolled in a pregnancy study.

The nucleotide sequence reads as follows: TGTGCTAGCAGCAAGTCTGTGGAGGAGACCCAGTACTTC. This codes for CASSKSVEETQYF. This chain joins TRBV7-7 to TRBJ2-5, with no confident D gene call. From a lookup of the germline V gene (reference sequence), CDR1 and CDR2 are SSHAT and FNYEAQ. The CDR3 sequence holds 13 residues, the cysteine and phenylalanine included. Of the read, only the CDR3 DNA is kept; its 39 bases are in frame from base 1.